These 13 T cell receptor beta chains were all obtained from the same sample, sequenced in a study of OX40 agonist ivuxolimab in advanced cancers. Clones were sequenced by immunoSEQ multiplex PCR, and TCRdb holds only the in-frame ones, with some missing. This sample has 65,000 to 75,000 clones; 85% occur once, and the top ten carry about 6.3%. The specimen comprised CD4+ or CD8+ T cells sorted from blood, sampled in a trial of the OX40 agonist ivuxolimab. These receptors were collected from an adult with an advanced solid tumor such as melanoma, head and neck, liver or kidney cancer.

The chain uses TRBV27 and TRBJ2-3; the match to TRBD1 covers 7 bases. The V and J ends lost 4 bases and 2 bases, in that order; junction bases with no gene match: 3. The CDR3 contains 14 residues. Germline CDR1 reads MNHEY; CDR2 reads SMNVEV (reference sequence). The CDR3 spells CASSWDRPTDTQYF. CDR3 coding DNA: TGTGCCAGCAGTTGGGACAGACCCACAGATACGCAGTATTTT.

The rearrangement uses TRBV5-1 and TRBJ2-2, with D perhaps TRBD1 or TRBD2 (6 bases each). Looked up from germline, CDR1 is SGHRS and CDR2 is YFSETQ. Between the trimmed V and J ends, which lost 0 bases and 2 bases, there was a span of 14 bases. CDR3 length equals 17 residues. The CDR3 bases are TGCGCCAGCAGCTTGGGAGGGGGACTGCTTAACACCGGGGAGCTGTTTTTT. Encoded protein: CASSLGGGLLNTGELFF.

V gene TRBV7-9 combines with J gene TRBJ2-1; D unresolved. V lost 3 bases, J lost 9 bases, and 3 bases lay in between. The CDR3 sequence is 10 residues long. CDR1 and CDR2 (germline): SEHNR, FQNEAQ (reference sequence). Here the CDR3 DNA reads TGTGCCAGCAGCTTGGTTGAGCAGTTCTTC. It specifies CASSLVEQFF.

Only a few counts were recorded for this clone. The chain has TRBV2 and TRBJ1-1; D uncertain. This CDR3 contains 16 residues. Deletions cut 5 bases from V and 1 base from J, with 17 bases between. The germline V gene encodes CDR1 SNHLY and CDR2 FYNNEI. The CDR3 spells CASSSDGSSSNTEAFF. CDR3 nucleotide sequence: TGTGCCAGCAGTTCGGACGGGTCGAGCTCGAACACTGAAGCTTTCTTT.

The rearrangement links TRBV21-1 to TRBJ2-7; the table's D call, TRBD1, has no DNA check behind it. TRBV21-1 is tagged as a pseudogene. This CDR3 is 14 amino acids long. In DNA, the CDR3 is TGTGCCAGCAGCCCAGAGCAGGGTACATACGAGCAGTACTTC. Protein product: CASSPEQGTYEQYF.

The chain employs TRBV12-5 and TRBJ2-5; TRBD2 might be the D (6 bases). Trimming took off 8 bases at V and 5 bases at J, with 15 bases between the two ends. This CDR3 has 13 residues. Per germline, CDR1 LGHNT and CDR2 FRNRAP. This CDR3 reads CASLESGGETQYF. The CDR3 bases are TGTGCTAGTCTCGAATCCGGAGGGGAGACCCAGTACTTC.

The gene calls are TRBV4-2 and TRBJ2-7, with D perhaps TRBD2 (5 bases). The CDR3 is made up of 14 amino acids. Between the trimmed V and J ends, which lost 1 base and 3 bases, there was a span of 10 bases. Per the germline V gene, CDR1 is LGHNA and CDR2 is YNFKEQ. This CDR3 is CASSQGPSGYEQYF. The CDR3 nucleotides are TGTGCCAGCAGCCAAGGTCCGAGCGGCTACGAGCAGTACTTC.

This clone was counted a single time. The genes are TRBV14 and TRBJ1-2, with TRBD1 matching over 8 bases. CDR1 and CDR2 from the germline V gene are SGHDN and FVKESK. Trimming at V came to 4 bases and at J to 4 bases, leaving 8 bases not matched to a gene. This CDR3 has 15 amino acids. The CDR3 region has the DNA TGTGCCAGCAGCCCCACCGGGACAGGACTCTATGGCTACACCTTC. Amino acid sequence: CASSPTGTGLYGYTF.

The rearrangement uses TRBV18 and TRBJ1-5; D is unclear. The CDR3 runs 14 residues. Trimming shortened V by 2 bases and J by 1 base, and 6 bases separated the two germline ends. The germline gives CDR1 KGHSH, CDR2 LQKENI. CDR3: CASSPGMSNQPQHF. Here the CDR3 DNA reads TGTGCCAGCTCACCAGGGATGAGCAATCAGCCCCAGCATTTT.

This rearrangement joins TRBV18 to TRBJ1-2; D gene uncertain. Trimming removed 3 bases at V and 1 base at J, with 12 bases between. The germline V gene encodes CDR1 KGHSH and CDR2 LQKENI. This CDR3 has 15 amino acids. CDR3 amino acids: CASSPPGKVNYGYTF. The CDR3 DNA follows: TGTGCCAGCTCACCCCCCGGAAAGGTTAACTATGGCTACACCTTC.

CDR3 protein: CASSPYYGQGNSYEQYF. DNA of the CDR3: TGTGCCAGCAGCCCCTATTATGGACAGGGGAATTCCTACGAGCAGTACTTC. The rearrangement uses TRBV14 and TRBJ2-7; TRBD1 matches at 9 bases. CDR1 SGHDN and CDR2 FVKESK come from the germline V gene. The CDR3 contains 17 residues. V shed 4 bases, J shed 1 base, and the junction held 11 bases outside the gene matches.

The rearrangement joins TRBV18 to TRBJ1-1; D gene unclear. This CDR3 contains 13 residues. Trimming cost V 2 bases and J 0 bases, with 4 bases left between them. In germline, CDR1 is KGHSH, CDR2 LQKENI. CDR3 residues: CASSPGVNTEAFF. The CDR3 bases are TGTGCCAGCTCACCAGGGGTGAACACTGAAGCTTTCTTT. Full variable domain (rest looked up from reference TRBV18 and TRBJ1-1): NAGVMQNPRHLVRRRGQEARLRCSPMKGHSHVYWYRQLPEEGLKFMVYLQKENIIDESGMPKERFSAEFPKEGPSILRIQQVVRGDSAAYFCASSPGVNTEAFFGQGTRLTVV.

The gene calls are TRBV18 and TRBJ1-2; D gene unclear. The CDR3 runs 14 residues. Germline CDR1 is KGHSH and CDR2 is LQKENI. V was trimmed by 5 bases and J by 2 bases, leaving 12 bases between them. CDR3 residues: CASSASGLNYGYTF. CDR3 bases: TGTGCCAGCTCAGCTAGCGGGCTGAACTATGGCTACACCTTC. Drawing the rest from reference TRBV18 and TRBJ1-2, the complete variable domain is NAGVMQNPRHLVRRRGQEARLRCSPMKGHSHVYWYRQLPEEGLKFMVYLQKENIIDESGMPKERFSAEFPKEGPSILRIQQVVRGDSAAYFCASSASGLNYGYTFGSGTRLTVV.